Listed here are 18 T cell receptor beta chains from one sample, sequenced in a study of beta chain features in type 1 diabetes. Isolated RNA was reverse transcribed in full, so expressed TCRB transcripts were sequenced. The assay was immunoSEQ multiplex PCR, and TCRdb's table has in-frame clones only and misses some. The sample carries about 140,000 clones, 9.7% recorded once. The sequenced sample consisted of central memory CD4+ T cells from blood. The receptors here all came from a woman between 40 and 55 years old in good health.

The J gene is TRBJ1-2, the V gene TRBV7-8; 11 bases line up with TRBD1. Per the germline V gene, CDR1 is SGHVS and CDR2 is FQNEAQ. The ends lost 3 bases at V and 4 bases at J; junction bases unmatched: 4. The CDR3 has 15 residues. In DNA form, the CDR3 reads TGTGCCAGCAGCTTTCGGACAGGGGGCTCCTATGGCTACACCTTC. Its protein product is CASSFRTGGSYGYTF.

This clone was found a few times. The V call is TRBV5-1, the J call TRBJ2-5, with 8 bases that match TRBD2. This CDR3 spans 16 amino acids. The germline gives CDR1 SGHRS, CDR2 YFSETQ. Trimming took 4 bases from V and 5 from J; bases not matched to a gene: 13. The CDR3 here is CASSPFRAGGMETQYF. In DNA form, the CDR3 reads TGCGCCAGCAGCCCCTTTAGGGCGGGGGGCATGGAGACCCAGTACTTC.

This clone has more than one count but fewer than ten. V gene TRBV2 combines with J gene TRBJ2-2, with 8 bases identical to TRBD1. From germline, CDR1 is SNHLY and CDR2 FYNNEI. V was pared by 7 bases and J by 3 bases, with 4 bases of the junction left unmatched. This CDR3 region has 14 residues. CDR3 coding DNA: TGTGCCAGCAAGCAGGGGGCCGACACCGGGGAGCTGTTTTTT. Protein product: CASKQGADTGELFF.

Only a few counts were recorded for this clone. The rearrangement uses TRBV11-2 and TRBJ2-1; 12 positions agree with TRBD2. The CDR3 consists of 15 residues. V was pared by 4 bases and J by 5 bases, with 3 bases of the junction left unmatched. CDR1 and CDR2 from the germline V gene are SGHAT and FQNNGV. The CDR3 here is CASSSLAGGNNEQFF. CDR3 bases: TGTGCCAGCAGCTCTCTAGCGGGGGGGAACAATGAGCAGTTCTTC. Combining the CDR3 with reference TRBV11-2 and TRBJ2-1 gives the whole variable domain EAGVAQSPRYKIIEKRQSVAFWCNPISGHATLYWYQQILGQGPKLLIQFQNNGVVDDSQLPKDRFSAERLKGVDSTLKIQPAKLEDSAVYLCASSSLAGGNNEQFFGPGTRLTVL.

This clone was observed a few times. The chain carries TRBV12-5 and TRBJ2-2; D not certain. V lost 5 bases and J 3 bases, leaving 4 bases between the germline ends. The CDR3 loop spans 12 amino acids. Germline assignment: CDR1 LGHNT and CDR2 FRNRAP. The CDR3: CASGRDTGELFF. DNA of the CDR3: TGTGCTAGTGGTCGAGACACCGGGGAGCTGTTTTTT.

This clone was seen a handful of times. The gene calls are TRBV7-9 and TRBJ1-5, with TRBD1 matching over 8 bases. This CDR3 has 15 residues. The ends lost 6 bases at V and 5 bases at J; junction bases unmatched: 9. Germline values: CDR1 SEHNR, CDR2 FQNEAQ (reference sequence). This CDR3 reads CASRPAGTGDQPQHF. In nucleotides, the CDR3 is TGTGCCAGCAGGCCGGCCGGGACAGGCGATCAGCCCCAGCATTTT.

V gene TRBV2 combines with J gene TRBJ1-5; 8 bases match TRBD1. Trimming removed 8 bases from V and 9 bases from J; junction bases left unmatched: 9. The CDR3 totals 13 residues. Germline CDR1 and CDR2: SNHLY and FYNNEI. CDR3 nucleotide sequence: TGTGCCAGCCATGCTGGGACAGGAAGGCCCCAGCATTTT. It is translated as CASHAGTGRPQHF.

V is TRBV14 and J is TRBJ1-2; the match to TRBD1 covers 12 bases. The junction had 7 bases not matched to a gene; V was cut back by 0 bases and J by 8 bases. The CDR3 covers 16 residues. CDR1 is SGHDN, CDR2 FVKESK, per germline. The CDR3 region is CASSQDPGQGAFGYTF. The CDR3 nucleotides read TGTGCCAGCAGCCAAGATCCGGGACAGGGGGCATTCGGCTACACCTTC. Looking up the rest from reference TRBV14 and TRBJ1-2 gives the full variable domain: EAGVTQFPSHSVIEKGQTVTLRCDPISGHDNLYWYRRVMGKEIKFLLHFVKESKQDESGMPNNRFLAERTGGTYSTLKVQPAELEDSGVYFCASSQDPGQGAFGYTFGSGTRLTVV.

This chain joins TRBV2 and TRBJ1-4; 7 bases agree with TRBD1. This CDR3 has 15 amino acids. Germline assignment: CDR1 SNHLY and CDR2 FYNNEI. V dropped 5 bases and J dropped 7; count of bases not matched to a gene: 10. The CDR3 bases are TGTGCCAGCAGTTACCCGACAGGGAACGGTGAAAAACTGTTTTTT. Its translation is CASSYPTGNGEKLFF.

This clone was seen ten or more times. The rearrangement uses TRBV7-6 and TRBJ2-1; D not resolved. V was clipped by 2 bases and J by 6 bases, with 17 bases between them. Looked up from germline, CDR1 is SGHVS and CDR2 is FNYEAQ. The length of the CDR3 is 16 residues. CDR3 amino acids: CASSLSVPSPTNEQFF. The CDR3 bases are TGTGCCAGCAGCTTATCCGTGCCGAGCCCCACCAATGAGCAGTTCTTC.

This clone has a handful of counts. J is TRBJ2-2 and V is TRBV18; 7 bases are shared with TRBD1. CDR1 and CDR2 (germline): KGHSH, LQKENI. This CDR3 is built from 16 residues. The J segment lost 5 bases and the V segment lost 4 bases, leaving 10 bases of the junction unmatched. CDR3 in DNA: TGTGCCAGCTCACTAGCAACAGGGGTTCGAACCGGGGAGCTGTTTTTT. It translates to CASSLATGVRTGELFF. The variable domain in full, completed from reference TRBV18 and TRBJ2-2, reads NAGVMQNPRHLVRRRGQEARLRCSPMKGHSHVYWYRQLPEEGLKFMVYLQKENIIDESGMPKERFSAEFPKEGPSILRIQQVVRGDSAAYFCASSLATGVRTGELFFGEGSRLTVL.

In this sample, this clone turned up a few times. V gene TRBV19 combines with J gene TRBJ2-4, with D tentatively TRBD1 (6 bases). V shed 4 bases and J shed 7 bases, with 20 bases lying between them. The length of the CDR3 is 16 residues. Germline V gene lookup returns CDR1 LNHDA and CDR2 SQIVND (reference sequence). CDR3 sequence reads: CASSSITGAGVNIQYF. DNA of the CDR3: TGTGCCAGTAGTAGTATCACTGGGGCAGGGGTGAACATTCAGTACTTC.

Worth noting for this clone: Mismatch with germline at one junction end may stem from a read error. The rearrangement uses TRBV10-3 and TRBJ2-5; unclear D gene. In germline, CDR1 is ENHRY, CDR2 SYGVKD. There are 11 residues in the CDR3. This CDR3 reads CASSYGETQYF. CDR3 bases: TGTGCCAGCAGTTACGGAGAGACCCAGTACTTC.

The chain links TRBV7-9 to TRBJ2-7, with D maybe TRBD2 (6 bases). CDR3 size: 14 residues. V was cut by 5 bases and J by 1 base, with 12 bases left in between. CDR1 is SEHNR and CDR2 is FQNEAQ in the germline V gene (reference sequence). The chain's CDR3 is CASSPRGLSYEQYF. The CDR3 nucleotides read TGTGCCAGCAGCCCCCGGGGGTTATCCTACGAGCAGTACTTC.

This clone was counted ten times or more. The chain recombines TRBV2 with TRBJ2-3; D is possibly TRBD1 (5 bases). The CDR3 length is 16 residues. Germline V gives CDR1 SNHLY, CDR2 FYNNEI. V lost 4 bases and J 6 bases, leaving 20 bases between the germline ends. CDR3 protein: CASSARVGLLGDTQYF. The CDR3 DNA reads TGTGCCAGCAGTGCCAGGGTGGGCCTACTCGGGGATACGCAGTATTTT.

The chain links TRBV9 to TRBJ2-7, with D tentatively TRBD1 (6 bases). This CDR3 has 14 amino acids. V was clipped by 3 bases and J by 3 bases, with 13 bases between them. CDR1 SGDLS and CDR2 YYNGEE come from the germline V gene. The CDR3 coding sequence is TGTGCCAGCAGCGGTGGACAGAGGATCTACGAGCAGTACTTC. Translation: CASSGGQRIYEQYF.

The chain is built from TRBV5-6 and TRBJ2-5, with 8 bases that match TRBD1. Germline V CDR1 and CDR2: SGHDT, YYEEEE. J gave up 5 bases and V 2 bases, and 20 bases lay outside the gene matches. CDR3 length: 19 amino acids. Written as DNA, the CDR3 is TGTGCCAGCAGCTTTTGGTTTGGAACAGGGGGGACAACCGGGGAGACCCAGTACTTC. This codes for CASSFWFGTGGTTGETQYF.

The rearrangement joins TRBV13 to TRBJ1-1; a weak D match, TRBD1 (5 bases). CDR3 length: 16 amino acids. V gave up 3 bases and J gave up 5 bases, with 19 bases separating them. Germline lookup yields CDR1 PRHDT and CDR2 FYEKMQ (reference sequence). The CDR3 spells CASSFPADRIGTEAFF. Written as DNA, the CDR3 is TGTGCCAGCAGCTTTCCTGCCGACAGAATAGGGACTGAAGCTTTCTTT.